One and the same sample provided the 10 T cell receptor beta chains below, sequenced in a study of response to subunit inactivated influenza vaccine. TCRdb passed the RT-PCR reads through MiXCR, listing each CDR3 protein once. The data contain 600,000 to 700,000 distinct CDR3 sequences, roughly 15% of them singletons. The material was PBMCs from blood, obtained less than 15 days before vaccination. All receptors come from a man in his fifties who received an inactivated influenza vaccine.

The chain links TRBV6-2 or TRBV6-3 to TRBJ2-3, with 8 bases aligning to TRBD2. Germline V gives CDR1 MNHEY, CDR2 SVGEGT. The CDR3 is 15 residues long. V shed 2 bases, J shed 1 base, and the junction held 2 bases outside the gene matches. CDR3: CASSYRRGGTDTQYF. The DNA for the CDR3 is TGTGCCAGCAGTTACAGGCGGGGGGGCACAGATACGCAGTATTTT.

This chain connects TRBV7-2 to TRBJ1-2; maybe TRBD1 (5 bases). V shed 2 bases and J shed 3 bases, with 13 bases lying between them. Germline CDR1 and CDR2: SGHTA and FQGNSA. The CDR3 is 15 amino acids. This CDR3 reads CASSLYSGTDYGYTF. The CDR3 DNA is TGTGCCAGCAGCTTATACTCGGGGACGGACTATGGCTACACCTTC.

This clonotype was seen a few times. CDR3 sequence reads: CASSTGVSGYGYTF. In DNA, the CDR3 is TGTGCCAGCAGTACAGGGGTTTCAGGATATGGCTACACCTTC. The chain recombines TRBV28 with TRBJ1-2; 7 bases are a match to TRBD1. The CDR3 spans 14 residues. Unmatched junction bases numbered 8, after V lost 5 bases and J lost 5 bases. CDR1 MDHEN and CDR2 SYDVKM come from the germline V gene.

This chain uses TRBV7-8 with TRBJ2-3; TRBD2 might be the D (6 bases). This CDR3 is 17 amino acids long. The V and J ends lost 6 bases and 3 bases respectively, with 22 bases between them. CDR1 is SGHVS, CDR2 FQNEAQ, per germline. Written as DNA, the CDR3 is TGTGCCAGCAGGAGAGGGAGGATTGGTGGGGGAACAGATACGCAGTATTTT. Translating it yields CASRRGRIGGGTDTQYF. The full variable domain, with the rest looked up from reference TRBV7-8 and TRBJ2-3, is GAGVSQSPRYKVAKRGQDVALRCDPISGHVSLFWYQQALGQGPEFLTYFQNEAQLDKSGLPSDRFFAERPEGSVSTLKIQRTQQEDSAVYLCASRRGRIGGGTDTQYFGPGTRLTVL.

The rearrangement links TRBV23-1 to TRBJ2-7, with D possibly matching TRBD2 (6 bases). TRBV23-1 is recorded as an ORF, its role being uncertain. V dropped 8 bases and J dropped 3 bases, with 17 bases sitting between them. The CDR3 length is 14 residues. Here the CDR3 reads CASGGLPPYYEQYF. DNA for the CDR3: TGCGCCAGCGGCGGACTACCCCCTTACTACGAGCAGTACTTC.

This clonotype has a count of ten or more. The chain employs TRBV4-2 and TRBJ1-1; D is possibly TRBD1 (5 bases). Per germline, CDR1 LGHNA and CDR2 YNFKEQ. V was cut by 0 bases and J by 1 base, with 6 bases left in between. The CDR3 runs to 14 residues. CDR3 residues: CASSQDQGNTEAFF. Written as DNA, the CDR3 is TGTGCCAGCAGCCAAGACCAGGGGAACACTGAAGCTTTCTTT.

As DNA, the CDR3 is TGTGCCAGCAGTTTAGGACTACTCAACACAGATACGCAGTATTTT. Protein product: CASSLGLLNTDTQYF. The chain couples TRBV12-3 or TRBV12-4 to TRBJ2-3, with a weak D call TRBD2 (5 bases). This CDR3 region has 15 residues. V was pared by 1 base and J by 2 bases, with 10 bases between.

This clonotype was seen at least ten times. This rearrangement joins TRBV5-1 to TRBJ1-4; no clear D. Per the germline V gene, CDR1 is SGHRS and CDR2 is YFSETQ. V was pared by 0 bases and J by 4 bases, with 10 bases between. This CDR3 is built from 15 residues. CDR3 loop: CASSLDPGNNEKLFF. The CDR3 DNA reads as TGCGCCAGCAGCTTGGACCCGGGGAATAATGAAAAACTGTTTTTT.

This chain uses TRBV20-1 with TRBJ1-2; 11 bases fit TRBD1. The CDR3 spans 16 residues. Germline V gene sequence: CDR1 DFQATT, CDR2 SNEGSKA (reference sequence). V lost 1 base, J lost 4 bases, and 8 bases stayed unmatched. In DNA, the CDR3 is TGCAGTGCTAGAGCGAGCTTCGGGACAGGGGGCTATGGCTACACCTTC. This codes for CSARASFGTGGYGYTF.

The CDR3 region is CASSHQGDRANVLTF. The CDR3 region has the DNA TGCGCCAGCAGTCATCAGGGGGATAGGGCCAACGTCCTGACTTTC. The chain uses TRBV4-1 and TRBJ2-6, with 7 nucleotides matching TRBD1. CDR1 is MGHRA and CDR2 is YSYEKL in the germline V gene. The J segment lost 5 bases and the V segment lost 6 bases, leaving 7 bases of the junction unmatched. This CDR3 region has 15 residues.